Included here is one T cell receptor beta chain sequence, with context. V was shortened by 3 bases and J by 10 bases, with 9 bases between the two germline ends. The CDR3 consists of 11 residues. This sample was included in a study of CD8 T cells in Susac syndrome. RNA, at roughly 0.45 to 1 ug, was reverse transcribed with random hexamers. Amplification of the TCR beta CDR3 was carried out by immunoSEQ multiplex PCR, which spanned a total of 54 Vbeta and 13 Jbeta segments. TCRdb itself ran the immunoSEQ multiplex PCR reads through MiXCR, one entry per CDR3 protein. The sample contains over 120,000 distinct CDR3 sequences, just under 95% of which appear only once.

This receptor was obtained from a human donor with Susac syndrome. V and J are TRBV12-3 or TRBV12-4 and TRBJ1-1; weak D call: TRBD1 (6 bases). Input material: CD4+ T cells from PBMCs. The CDR3 bases are TGTGCCAGCAGTTTTATGGGGGCAGCTTTCTTT. The encoded protein is CASSFMGAAFF.